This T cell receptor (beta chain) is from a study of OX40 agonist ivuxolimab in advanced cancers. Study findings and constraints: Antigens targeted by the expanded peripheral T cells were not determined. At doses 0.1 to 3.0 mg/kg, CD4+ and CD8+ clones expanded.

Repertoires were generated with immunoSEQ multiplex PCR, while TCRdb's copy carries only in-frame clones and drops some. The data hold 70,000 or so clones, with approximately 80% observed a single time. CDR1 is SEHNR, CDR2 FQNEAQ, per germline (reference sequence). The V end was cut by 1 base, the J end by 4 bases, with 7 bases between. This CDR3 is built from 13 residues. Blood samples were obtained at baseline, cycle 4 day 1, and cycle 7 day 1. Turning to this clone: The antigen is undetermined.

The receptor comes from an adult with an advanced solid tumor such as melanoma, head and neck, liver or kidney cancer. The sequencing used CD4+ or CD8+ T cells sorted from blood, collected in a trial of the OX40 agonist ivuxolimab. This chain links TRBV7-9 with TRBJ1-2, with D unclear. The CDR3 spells CASSLGVGYGYTF. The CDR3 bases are TGTGCCAGCAGCTTAGGGGTCGGCTATGGCTACACCTTC.